This TCR beta chain was obtained from a study of beta chain features in type 1 diabetes. Points from the study as a whole: PCR might favor shorter templates, but any such skew would affect patients and controls equally. Across patients, naive, central memory and Treg TCRB repertoires exhibited apparently greater similarity than was observed across healthy donors. The VDJ junctions of type 1 diabetes patients carried fewer insertions and more deletions. A moderate, significant TCRB CDR3 shortening appeared in type 1 diabetes across four CD4+ subsets. A definitive answer on HLA type influencing TCRB rearrangement was not reached here.

The isolated RNA, all of it, was reverse transcribed, so expressed TCRB transcripts were what got sequenced. The table came from immunoSEQ multiplex PCR; TCRdb's copy has only in-frame clones and leaves some out. The sample has 310,000 or so clones; 15% are singletons. Germline CDR1 and CDR2: SGHNT and YYREEE (reference sequence). This CDR3 region has 14 residues. After removal of 3 bases from V and 5 bases from J, the junction contained 5 bases not matched to a gene. As to this clone: Its matching antigen is unknown.

The chain recombines TRBV5-4 with TRBJ2-3; 8 bases are shared with TRBD1. Sequenced input: naive CD4+ T cells from blood. This sequence was found in a man aged 18 to 29 with type 1 diabetes. The chain's CDR3 is CASSSGQGKDTQYF. The CDR3 DNA follows: TGTGCCAGCAGCTCCGGACAGGGTAAAGATACGCAGTATTTT.